One and the same sample provided the 29 T cell receptor beta chains below, sequenced in a study of shared clonotypes between healthy human individuals. Profiled with immunoSEQ multiplex PCR; TCRdb holds only in-frame clones, not every one. The data hold approximately 1,500,000 clones, with roughly 96% observed a single time. Material for sequencing was naive CD4+ T cells sorted from blood. Regarding subset: CD45RA+ positively selected. Every receptor here comes from a man younger than 45 in good health.

V usage is TRBV19 and J usage is TRBJ2-2, with 8 bases identical to TRBD1. The CDR3 length is 15 residues. CDR1 is LNHDA, CDR2 SQIVND, per germline (reference sequence). The trim removed 2 bases at V and 7 bases at J, leaving 6 bases unmatched. The CDR3: CASSIIQGASGELFF. The CDR3 DNA follows: TGTGCCAGTAGTATAATCCAGGGGGCTAGCGGGGAGCTGTTTTTT.

The chain joins TRBV7-9 to TRBJ2-7; D ambiguous. CDR1 is SEHNR, CDR2 FQNEAQ, per germline (reference sequence). The CDR3 has 12 amino acids. V dropped 5 bases and J dropped 5 bases, with 10 bases sitting between them. CDR3 coding DNA: TGTGCCAGCAGCCTAGTTTCCAACGAGCAGTACTTC. Translation gives CASSLVSNEQYF.

This clone was picked up one time. The chain combines TRBV2 with TRBJ1-5; D not resolved. There are 14 residues in the CDR3. V lost 6 bases to trimming and J lost 3 bases, with 12 bases between them. The germline CDR1 and CDR2 sequences are SNHLY and FYNNEI. CDR3 coding DNA: TGTGCCAGCAGGCAAAGTTCTTACAATCAGCCCCAGCATTTT. The encoded protein is CASRQSSYNQPQHF.

The chain joins TRBV7-2 to TRBJ2-3; D remains unclear. The CDR3 extends over 13 amino acids. Trimming stripped 2 bases from V and 10 bases from J, with 13 bases between. Germline CDR1 and CDR2: SGHTA and FQGNSA. CDR3 sequence reads: CASSLPPRPAQYF. CDR3 sequence (DNA): TGTGCCAGCAGCTTACCCCCCCGACCTGCGCAGTATTTT.

The chain has TRBV28 and TRBJ2-4, with TRBD2 matching over 8 bases. Trimming removed 6 bases from V and 0 bases from J; junction bases left unmatched: 16. CDR3 length: 19 amino acids. Looked up from germline, CDR1 is MDHEN and CDR2 is SYDVKM. CDR3 region: CASSPQPGLDGEAKNIQYF. As DNA, the CDR3 is TGTGCCAGCAGCCCCCAGCCGGGACTAGATGGGGAAGCCAAAAACATTCAGTACTTC.

The CDR3 region is CASSSPKETQYF. Written as DNA, the CDR3 is TGTGCCAGCAGCTCCCCTAAGGAGACCCAGTACTTC. This rearrangement joins TRBV7-6 to TRBJ2-5, with D unresolved. Germline V gene lookup returns CDR1 SGHVS and CDR2 FNYEAQ. The CDR3 sequence is 12 residues long. Trimming removed 4 bases at V and 5 bases at J, with 8 bases between.

As regards this clone: The germline gene is not matched at one end of the junction; a read error may be the cause. J is TRBJ2-3 and V is TRBV7-7; the D call may be TRBD1 or TRBD2 (6 bases each). The CDR3 sequence is 14 residues long. Germline CDR1 SSHAT, CDR2 FNYEAQ (reference sequence). The CDR3 spells CASSLGGSGDTQYF. The DNA for the CDR3 is TGTGCTAGCAGCTTAGGGGGGAGTGGAGATACGCAGTATTTT. Full variable domain (missing parts from reference TRBV7-7 and TRBJ2-3): GAGVSQSPRYKVTKRGQDVTLRCDPISSHATLYWYQQALGQGPEFLTYFNYEAQPDKSGLPSDRFSAERPEGSISTLTIQRTEQRDSAMYRCASSLGGSGDTQYFGPGTRLTVL.

V gene TRBV2 combines with J gene TRBJ1-5, with TRBD1 matching 9 bases. The CDR3 spans 14 residues. J was trimmed by 12 bases and V by 6 bases; bases with no gene match: 12. CDR1 is SNHLY and CDR2 is FYNNEI in the germline V gene. For the CDR3, the DNA is TGTGCCAGCAGCGGACAGGGGCCCAATCGGCTCCAGCATTTT. Protein product: CASSGQGPNRLQHF.

V is TRBV5-6 and J is TRBJ2-5, with a tentative D call TRBD1 (6 bases). Germline CDR1 and CDR2: SGHDT and YYEEEE. This CDR3 has 16 residues. With 2 bases removed from V and 5 bases from J, the gap between germline ends came to 19 bases. The CDR3 reads CASSFFLLQGTETQYF. The CDR3 DNA reads as TGTGCCAGCAGCTTTTTCCTCCTACAGGGAACGGAGACCCAGTACTTC.

The chain recombines TRBV28 with TRBJ2-7; perhaps D is TRBD1 or TRBD2 (5 bases each). CDR1 and CDR2 (germline): MDHEN, SYDVKM. The CDR3 loop spans 16 amino acids. Trimming removed 3 bases from V and 1 base from J, with 16 bases in between. This CDR3 reads CASSLDRGPISYEQYF. Here the CDR3 DNA reads TGTGCCAGCAGTTTGGATCGGGGCCCTATATCCTACGAGCAGTACTTC.

The chain employs TRBV6-6 and TRBJ1-5, with D perhaps TRBD1 (5 bases). CDR3 length: 16 residues. Germline lookup yields CDR1 MNHNY and CDR2 SVGAGI (reference sequence). Trimming took 3 bases from V and 4 from J, leaving 16 bases between them. CDR3 sequence reads: CASSYPGFRGNQPQHF. In DNA, the CDR3 is TGTGCCAGCAGTTATCCGGGATTCCGGGGGAATCAGCCCCAGCATTTT.

The chain recombines TRBV5-1 with TRBJ1-3, with no clear D. CDR3 length: 16 residues. Germline V lookup: CDR1 SGHRS, CDR2 YFSETQ. V lost 3 bases, J lost 2 bases, and 15 bases lay in between. CDR3 region: CASSSFPGVTGNTIYF. The CDR3 nucleotides read TGCGCCAGCAGCTCTTTTCCCGGGGTGACTGGAAACACCATATATTTT. The entire variable domain, with the rest obtained from reference TRBV5-1 and TRBJ1-3, is as follows: KAGVTQTPRYLIKTRGQQVTLSCSPISGHRSVSWYQQTPGQGLQFLFEYFSETQRNKGNFPGRFSGRQFSNSRSEMNVSTLELGDSALYLCASSSFPGVTGNTIYFGEGSWLTVV.

The chain uses TRBV19 and TRBJ2-7; 7 bases are a match to TRBD2. The CDR3 has 14 residues. The germline gives CDR1 LNHDA, CDR2 SQIVND (reference sequence). V lost 2 bases, J lost 4 bases, and 5 bases stayed unmatched. The CDR3 DNA is TGTGCCAGTAGTATAAAGCGGGACCGATACGAGCAGTACTTC. The encoded protein is CASSIKRDRYEQYF.

The chain combines TRBV28 with TRBJ2-7, with 7 bases identical to TRBD1. This CDR3 is built from 14 residues. Germline CDR1 and CDR2: MDHEN and SYDVKM. With V trimmed by 6 bases and J by 5 bases, 10 bases remained unmatched. CDR3 nucleotide sequence: TGTGCCAGCAGCGATCCGGGACAGCGCCACGAGCAGTACTTC. Translated: CASSDPGQRHEQYF.

The chain recombines TRBV5-1 with TRBJ1-1; D not resolved. Germline CDR1 SGHRS, CDR2 YFSETQ. V was shortened by 1 base and J by 2 bases, with 12 bases between the two germline ends. This CDR3 comprises 15 residues. The CDR3 loop reads CASSLRHSQNTEAFF. For the CDR3, the DNA is TGCGCCAGCAGCTTGAGGCACAGCCAAAACACTGAAGCTTTCTTT.

This sequence joins TRBV11-2 and TRBJ2-1, with 10 bases lining up with TRBD2. V was clipped by 4 bases and J by 6 bases; unmatched bases: 6. The CDR3 contains 15 residues. Germline CDR1 reads SGHAT; CDR2 reads FQNNGV. The CDR3 is CASSSVSGRANEQFF. DNA of the CDR3: TGTGCCAGCAGCTCCGTGAGCGGGAGGGCCAATGAGCAGTTCTTC.

The gene calls are TRBV7-2 and TRBJ1-4; 10 bases line up with TRBD1. CDR1 SGHTA and CDR2 FQGNSA come from the germline V gene. There are 16 residues in the CDR3. With V trimmed by 1 base and J by 8 bases, 7 bases remained unmatched. The chain's CDR3 is CASSLGGQGLGEKLFF. Here the CDR3 DNA reads TGTGCCAGCAGCTTAGGGGGACAGGGGCTAGGCGAAAAACTGTTTTTT.

The chain uses TRBV7-9 and TRBJ2-1; unclear D gene. Germline V CDR1 and CDR2: SEHNR, FQNEAQ (reference sequence). The CDR3 has 8 residues. V lost 2 bases and J 15 bases, leaving 2 bases between the germline ends. CDR3 residues: CASSLLFF. The CDR3 coding sequence is TGTGCCAGCAGCTTACTGTTCTTC. Together with reference TRBV7-9 and TRBJ2-1, the CDR3 gives the full variable domain: DTGVSQNPRHKITKRGQNVTFRCDPISEHNRLYWYRQTLGQGPEFLTYFQNEAQLEKSRLLSDRFSAERPKGSFSTLEIQRTEQGDSAMYLCASSLLFFGPGTRLTVL.

The rearrangement uses TRBV7-2 and TRBJ2-5, with D tentatively TRBD2 (5 bases). Per the germline V gene, CDR1 is SGHTA and CDR2 is FQGNSA. CDR3 length equals 14 residues. V was trimmed by 5 bases and J by 4 bases, leaving 14 bases between them. The CDR3 loop is CASSLREGGETQYF. CDR3 DNA sequence: TGTGCCAGCAGCCTTCGAGAGGGCGGAGAGACCCAGTACTTC.

The V gene is TRBV2, the J gene TRBJ1-2; 12 bases fit TRBD1. V shed 7 bases, J shed 14 bases, and the junction held 26 bases outside the gene matches. Per the germline V gene, CDR1 is SNHLY and CDR2 is FYNNEI. The CDR3 extends over 18 amino acids. CDR3 region: CASTALGTGGADLPQTTF. CDR3 DNA sequence: TGTGCCAGCACCGCACTTGGGACAGGGGGCGCGGATTTACCGCAGACAACCTTC.

The J gene is TRBJ2-7, the V gene TRBV10-3, with D possibly being TRBD1 or TRBD2 (5 bases each). Germline loops: CDR1 ENHRY, CDR2 SYGVKD. This CDR3 spans 14 amino acids. V was pared by 2 bases and J by 3 bases, with 11 bases between. CDR3 residues: CAISEMGRYYEQYF. DNA of the CDR3: TGTGCCATCAGTGAGATGGGACGGTACTACGAGCAGTACTTC.

V and J are TRBV6-1 and TRBJ2-7, with TRBD2 matching over 7 bases. The CDR3 has 15 amino acids. Trimming cost V 7 bases and J 3 bases; bases outside gene matches: 12. Germline CDR1 and CDR2: MNHNS and SASEGT. The CDR3 bases are TGTGCCAGCATCCCGCGGGGGTGGTTAAGCTACGAGCAGTACTTC. Its protein product is CASIPRGWLSYEQYF.

This chain uses TRBV7-3 with TRBJ1-1; D uncertain. Germline CDR1 SGHTA, CDR2 FQGTGA. V was pared by 1 base and J by 3 bases, with 12 bases between. This CDR3 spans 15 amino acids. The DNA for the CDR3 is TGTGCCAGCAGCTTAAGTCATGGCGGCCACACTGAAGCTTTCTTT. Its protein is CASSLSHGGHTEAFF.

The chain links TRBV27 to TRBJ2-5; D is unclear. Trimming took 6 bases from V and 2 from J, leaving 16 bases between them. There are 15 residues in the CDR3. The germline CDR1 and CDR2 sequences are MNHEY and SMNVEV (reference sequence). The CDR3 loop reads CASSQSWTAQETQYF. In DNA form, the CDR3 reads TGTGCCAGCAGCCAAAGCTGGACGGCTCAAGAGACCCAGTACTTC.

The chain recombines TRBV5-1 with TRBJ2-7; the D call may be TRBD1 or TRBD2 (5 bases each). The CDR3 is 13 residues long. V shed 3 bases and J shed 7 bases, with 14 bases lying between them. Germline values: CDR1 SGHRS, CDR2 YFSETQ. The CDR3 sequence is CASSSGPPGEQYF. The CDR3 bases are TGCGCCAGCAGCTCGGGACCCCCTGGAGAGCAGTACTTC.

The chain employs TRBV19 and TRBJ2-1; D gene uncertain. Germline V gives CDR1 LNHDA, CDR2 SQIVND (reference sequence). The CDR3 sequence is 13 residues long. V dropped 0 bases and J dropped 10 bases, with 10 bases sitting between them. The CDR3 spells CASSIDHPDEQFF. In DNA, the CDR3 is TGTGCCAGTAGTATAGATCACCCAGACGAGCAGTTCTTC.

The chain joins TRBV6-1 to TRBJ2-1; 9 bases align to TRBD1. With 2 bases clipped from V and 15 bases from J, the junction kept 2 bases outside the gene matches. From germline, CDR1 is MNHNS and CDR2 SASEGT. The CDR3 totals 11 residues. The CDR3 sequence: CASSETGGLFF. DNA for the CDR3: TGTGCCAGCAGTGAAACAGGGGGCCTGTTCTTC.

This chain uses TRBV11-2 with TRBJ2-3; D ambiguous. The germline V gene has CDR1 SGHAT and CDR2 FQNNGV. V was pared by 3 bases and J by 2 bases, with 6 bases between. The CDR3 length is 13 residues. CDR3 bases: TGTGCCAGCAGCTTCACCTACACAGATACGCAGTATTTT. Translation gives CASSFTYTDTQYF.

The CDR3 DNA is TGTGCCAGCAGCGCGGACGGGGGTGGCTACACCTTC. Its protein product is CASSADGGGYTF. The chain uses TRBV9 and TRBJ1-2; tentatively, D is TRBD1 (5 bases). The CDR3 runs 12 residues. CDR1 and CDR2 (germline): SGDLS, YYNGEE. Trimming removed 3 bases from V and 7 bases from J, with 10 bases in between.